These 22 T cell receptor beta chains came from one sample sequenced in a study of T cells in Graves' hyperthyroidism and ophthalmopathy (dated by TCRdb to between 2018 and 2021). The library came from multiplex PCR. Reads for this sample came from an Illumina HiSeq 2000. TCR beta CDR3 regions were amplified from RNA transcripts. A first-round RT-PCR of the TCR CDR3 used the HTBI primer set with the Qiagen OneStep RT-PCR kit. TCRdb handled the public reads itself, with Q25 trimming in fastp and clone calling in MiXCR, and kept productive beta chains. Records with the same CDR3 protein are collapsed into one entry carrying the most frequent genes and DNA. The sample table shows approximately 300,000 distinct CDR3 sequences, and about 15% are seen once. Together, the top ten hold approximately 35% of the sample. Specimen: blood. The receptors originated from a man aged 30-40 years with Graves' hyperthyroidism.

Concerning this clonotype itself: Lacking the conserved final phenylalanine or tryptophan, this CDR3 likely reflects a read error. The rearrangement joins TRBV18 to TRBJ2-7, with D possibly being TRBD2 (6 bases). The CDR3 runs 13 residues. The V and J ends lost 2 bases and 2 bases respectively, with 7 bases between them. Germline V gene lookup returns CDR1 KGHSH and CDR2 LQKENI. The CDR3 protein is CASSPAGTYEQYS. In nucleotides, the CDR3 is TGTGCCAGCTCACCAGCGGGGACCTACGAGCAGTACTCC.

This clonotype appeared many times. DNA of the CDR3: TGTGCCAGCAGCTTGGCCTTCACTACCCGGTGGGATGAGCAGTTCTTC. This gives the protein CASSLAFTTRWDEQFF. The chain uses TRBV5-5 and TRBJ2-1, with no clear D. V gave up 0 bases and J gave up 8 bases, with 18 bases separating them. In germline, CDR1 is SGHKS, CDR2 YYEKEE (reference sequence). The length of the CDR3 is 16 residues.

This clonotype turned up a few times. J is TRBJ2-2 and V is TRBV10-3; 9 bases line up with TRBD1. With 7 bases clipped from V and 9 bases from J, the junction kept 6 bases outside the gene matches. CDR1 and CDR2 from the germline V gene are ENHRY and SYGVKD. The CDR3 is 13 amino acids. Written as DNA, the CDR3 is TGTGCCATCACCTCGGGACAGGGCTGGGAGCTGTTTTTT. Protein sequence: CAITSGQGWELFF.

This clonotype was seen only a few times. The rearrangement joins TRBV25-1 to TRBJ2-1, with D maybe TRBD2 (6 bases). The germline V gene encodes CDR1 MGHDK and CDR2 SYGVNS. This CDR3 has 19 residues. Trimming took 3 bases from V and 5 from J, leaving 26 bases between them. The CDR3 is CASSEEGRSDQNTNNEQFF. In DNA form, the CDR3 reads TGTGCCAGCAGTGAGGAGGGGAGATCAGATCAGAACACGAACAATGAGCAGTTCTTC.

In regard to this clonotype: This could be a read error, since a much larger clone is one nucleotide away. The chain couples TRBV7-3 to TRBJ2-4, with D possibly called TRBD1 or TRBD2 (6 bases each). The CDR3 spans 16 residues. Looked up from germline, CDR1 is SGHTA and CDR2 is FQGTGA. Here the CDR3 DNA reads TGTGCCACCAGCCTTCAAGGAGGGGGGGCCAAAAACATTCAGTACTTC. It codes for CATSLQGGGAKNIQYF.

The table lists this clonotype with many counts. The chain is built from TRBV20-1 and TRBJ1-1, with 8 bases that match TRBD1. This CDR3 is built from 13 residues. V was clipped by 4 bases and J by 5 bases; unmatched bases: 6. Germline V lookup: CDR1 DFQATT, CDR2 SNEGSKA (reference sequence). The CDR3 DNA follows: TGCAGTGCTATTGACAGGGGCGGAACTGAAGCTTTCTTT. It codes for CSAIDRGGTEAFF.

This clonotype was found many times. The chain uses TRBV12-3 or TRBV12-4 and TRBJ2-2, with TRBD2 identical over 8 bases. CDR3 size: 16 residues. J gave up 3 bases and V 7 bases, and 10 bases lay outside the gene matches. CDR3 protein: CASTRFRGGYTGELFF. In DNA form, the CDR3 reads TGTGCCAGCACCCGGTTTCGGGGGGGCTACACCGGGGAGCTGTTTTTT.

This clonotype was observed at least ten times. V gene TRBV12-3 or TRBV12-4 combines with J gene TRBJ1-2, with D perhaps matching TRBD1 (6 bases). The length of the CDR3 is 15 residues. V was pared by 6 bases and J by 1 base, with 15 bases between. The CDR3 DNA sequence: TGTGCCAGCAGCCCCATGGGACATTATAACTATGGCTACACCTTC. The encoded protein is CASSPMGHYNYGYTF.

CDR3 coding DNA: TGTGCCAGCGGCAGTCAGCCCCAGCATTTT. It yields the protein CASGSQPQHF. The V call is TRBV6-2 or TRBV6-3, the J call TRBJ1-5; no reliable D call. The length of the CDR3 is 10 residues. The V gene lost 8 bases and the J gene lost 6 bases, with 5 bases spanning the gap. Germline V CDR1 and CDR2: MNHEY, SVGEGT.

This clonotype showed up just a few times. This rearrangement joins TRBV19 to TRBJ1-5; D unclear. This CDR3 is built from 11 residues. V lost 4 bases and J lost 11, with 9 bases in between. Germline values: CDR1 LNHDA, CDR2 SQIVND (reference sequence). The CDR3 here is CASSSGRAQHF. CDR3 nucleotides: TGTGCCAGTAGTAGCGGGAGGGCCCAGCATTTT.

This chain links TRBV29-1 with TRBJ2-1; 13 nucleotides line up with TRBD2. Germline values: CDR1 SQVTM, CDR2 ANQGSEA. CDR3 size: 14 residues. Unmatched junction bases numbered 8, after V lost 1 base and J lost 14 bases. The CDR3 DNA follows: TGCAGCGTTGAAGGCGGGGGACTAGCGGGATATAAGTTCTTC. This encodes CSVEGGGLAGYKFF.

V usage is TRBV12-5 and J usage is TRBJ1-1; the D is unclear. The CDR3 loop spans 13 amino acids. CDR1 is LGHNT, CDR2 FRNRAP, per germline. V lost 2 bases and J lost 5, with 9 bases in between. In nucleotides, the CDR3 is TGTGCTAGTGGTTTGATAGGCGGAACTGAAGCTTTCTTT. Protein: CASGLIGGTEAFF.

The chain carries TRBV7-8 and TRBJ1-4; 7 positions agree with TRBD1. Germline V gives CDR1 SGHVS, CDR2 FQNEAQ. The trim removed 5 bases at V and 8 bases at J, leaving 14 bases unmatched. CDR3 length: 16 amino acids. This CDR3 reads CASSTPMTGTREKLFF. CDR3 DNA sequence: TGTGCCAGCAGCACTCCTATGACAGGGACGAGAGAAAAACTGTTTTTT.

The chain is built from TRBV7-2 and TRBJ2-3, with D tentatively TRBD2 (5 bases). The germline V and J ends were trimmed by 4 bases and 8 bases, with 13 bases remaining between them. The CDR3 consists of 13 residues. Germline CDR1 and CDR2: SGHTA and FQGNSA. The DNA of the CDR3 is TGTGCCAGCAGCTGGGAGCGTGTCGGTACGCAGTATTTT. The encoded protein is CASSWERVGTQYF.

This clonotype was seen ten or more times. The V call is TRBV30, the J call TRBJ1-2; maybe TRBD1 (6 bases). CDR1 is GTSNPN, CDR2 SVGIG, per germline (reference sequence). CDR3 length: 16 amino acids. Trimming cost V 0 bases and J 0 bases, with 14 bases left between them. The CDR3 DNA reads TGTGCCTGGAGTGTGGAAGCCGGGACACCTAACTATGGCTACACCTTC. It translates to CAWSVEAGTPNYGYTF.

This clonotype was found many times. The gene calls are TRBV18 and TRBJ2-7; D call uncertain. This CDR3 is built from 13 residues. The germline CDR1 and CDR2 sequences are KGHSH and LQKENI. V was shortened by 4 bases and J by 3 bases, with 10 bases between the two germline ends. As DNA, the CDR3 is TGTGCCAGCTCACAGGGTTCTCTCTACGAGCAGTACTTC. This translates into CASSQGSLYEQYF.

On this clonotype: It may be a read error: a sequence one base away is much more abundant. The chain couples TRBV11-2 to TRBJ2-5, with D hard to call. The end of the DNA fits TRBJ2-1 better, so the J call may be wrong. Germline V gives CDR1 SGHAT, CDR2 FQNNGV. The CDR3 runs 15 residues. The CDR3 here is CASSLGLRTQETQFF. CDR3 nucleotides: TGTGCCAGCAGCTTAGGTCTTCGCACACAAGAGACCCAGTTCTTC.

This clonotype was seen many times. The chain recombines TRBV6-1 with TRBJ2-7; D call uncertain. V lost 6 bases to trimming and J lost 6 bases, with 9 bases between them. The CDR3 runs to 11 residues. Germline CDR1 reads MNHNS; CDR2 reads SASEGT. The CDR3 DNA is TGTGCCAGCAGCCAAAAGGGCGAGCAGTACTTC. Protein product: CASSQKGEQYF.

This clonotype was counted at least ten times. The V call is TRBV20-1, the J call TRBJ2-7, with 9 bases that match TRBD2. CDR3 length: 14 residues. Germline loops: CDR1 DFQATT, CDR2 SNEGSKA (reference sequence). The V and J ends lost 2 bases and 3 bases, in that order; junction bases with no gene match: 5. The CDR3 spells CSARQGLARYEQYF. CDR3 nucleotide sequence: TGCAGTGCTAGACAAGGACTAGCGCGCTACGAGCAGTACTTC.

At least ten counts were recorded for this clonotype. The chain couples TRBV4-1 to TRBJ2-2; D gene unclear. Germline V lookup: CDR1 MGHRA, CDR2 YSYEKL. Trimming took 5 bases from V and 4 from J, leaving 8 bases between them. This CDR3 contains 13 residues. The CDR3: CASSSTPTGELFF. The CDR3 nucleotides are TGCGCCAGCAGCTCGACTCCCACCGGGGAGCTGTTTTTT.

This clonotype has a count of ten or more. This rearrangement joins TRBV13 to TRBJ2-1; 7 bases map to TRBD2. The CDR3 covers 15 residues. Unmatched junction bases numbered 6, after V lost 0 bases and J lost 7 bases. CDR1 and CDR2 from the germline V gene are PRHDT and FYEKMQ (reference sequence). The DNA for the CDR3 is TGTGCCAGCAGCTTAGGACAGGCGGGGGAAAATGAGCAGTTCTTC. This translates into CASSLGQAGENEQFF. The full variable domain, with the rest looked up from reference TRBV13 and TRBJ2-1, is AAGVIQSPRHLIKEKRETATLKCYPIPRHDTVYWYQQGPGQDPQFLISFYEKMQSDKGSIPDRFSAQQFSDYHSELNMSSLELGDSALYFCASSLGQAGENEQFFGPGTRLTVL.

The table lists this clonotype with many counts. The genes are TRBV7-2 and TRBJ2-7, with D unresolved. CDR3 length: 13 amino acids. The V end lost 6 bases, the J end lost 6 bases, and 15 bases lay between the germline ends. CDR1 is SGHTA, CDR2 FQGNSA, per germline. CDR3 bases: TGTGCCAGCAGTCAAAGATCGGGTCGCGAGCAGTACTTC. Its protein product is CASSQRSGREQYF.